Described below is a single T cell receptor beta chain sequence and its context. Its antigen is still unknown. The data were obtained in a study of a mutant IDH1 vaccine in newly diagnosed glioma. Clones were sequenced by immunoSEQ multiplex PCR, and TCRdb holds only the in-frame ones, with some missing. This table holds 50,000 to 70,000 clones, roughly 80% found once. The time point was: week 35, safety follow-up. A single vaccine dose contained 300 ug of mutant IDH1 20-mer peptide, and topical imiquimod was used with it. The clonotype comes from a man under 40 with glioma. The specimen comprised PBMCs, sampled from a glioma patient whose treatment included an IDH1 peptide vaccine.

The CDR3 nucleotides are TGCGCCAGCAGCTTGGGTGCAACAACAGATACGCAGTATTTT. Amino acids: CASSLGATTDTQYF. This chain uses TRBV5-1 with TRBJ2-3; D not resolved. Germline lookup yields CDR1 SGHRS and CDR2 YFSETQ. The length of the CDR3 is 14 residues. V was shortened by 0 bases and J by 3 bases, with 8 bases between the two germline ends.